This TCR beta chain was recovered during a study of neurological immune-mediated disorders. Study-wide findings and caveats: Multiple sclerosis, the disease with the least TCR clonal expansion, fell below healthy controls, whereas HTLV-1-associated myelopathy showed the most.

Ten or more counts support this clonotype. What it binds is not known. This CDR3 has 16 residues. Germline assignment: CDR1 MNHEY and CDR2 SVGEGT. V was pared by 2 bases and J by 5 bases, with 6 bases of the junction left unmatched. MiXCR, applied by TCRdb to the 5' RACE reads, yields one record per CDR3 protein. The table lists about 44,000 distinct CDR3 sequences, 20% to 25% of them singletons. The time point denotes: technical triplicate 3. The TCR originated in a man aged 55 to 69 with HTLV-1-associated myelopathy (HAM/TSP). V gene TRBV6-2 or TRBV6-3 combines with J gene TRBJ1-1; TRBD1 agrees at 12 bases. The specimen was PBMCs. CDR3 protein: CASSYRDRGPGTEAFF. CDR3 nucleotides: TGTGCCAGCAGTTACCGGGACAGGGGGCCGGGGACTGAAGCTTTCTTT.